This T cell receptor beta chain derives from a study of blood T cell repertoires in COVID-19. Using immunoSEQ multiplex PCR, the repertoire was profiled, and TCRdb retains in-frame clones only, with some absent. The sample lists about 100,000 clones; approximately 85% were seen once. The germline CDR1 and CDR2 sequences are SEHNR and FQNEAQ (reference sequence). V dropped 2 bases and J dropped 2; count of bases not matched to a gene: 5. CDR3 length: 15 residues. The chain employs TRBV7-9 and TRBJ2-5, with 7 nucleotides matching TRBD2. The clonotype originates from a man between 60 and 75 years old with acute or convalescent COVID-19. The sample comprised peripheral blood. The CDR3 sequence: CASSLRAGEQETQYF. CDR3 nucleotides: TGTGCCAGCAGCTTAAGGGCGGGGGAGCAAGAGACCCAGTACTTC.